The clone carrying this T cell receptor (beta chain) was counted only a few times. This sample was included in a study of early T cells in non-severe SARS-CoV-2 infection. Study in general: The study sequenced bulk RNA from unsorted whole blood, with chains unpaired.

Molecules of cDNA were individually given unique molecular identifiers that were attached to them. MiXCR, applied by TCRdb to the 5' RACE reads, yields one record per CDR3 protein. The sample carries 20,000 to 30,000 distinct CDR3 sequences, around 5.8% recorded once. This TCR was recovered from an adult who was a healthcare worker with PCR-confirmed SARS-CoV-2 infection or an uninfected control (not recorded which). The sample comprised whole blood.

The chain's CDR3 is CASSLVQIGQYF. CDR3 nucleotides: TGTGCCAGCAGCTTAGTTCAGATAGGGCAGTATTTT. The gene calls are TRBV7-2 and TRBJ2-3, with D unresolved. Germline V CDR1 and CDR2: SGHTA, FQGNSA. V was trimmed by 1 base and J by 11 bases, leaving 10 bases between them. This CDR3 has 12 amino acids.